This is a list of T cell receptor beta chains from one sample in a study of T cells in Graves' hyperthyroidism and ophthalmopathy. TCRdb reprocessed the multiplex PCR reads via MiXCR and lists one record per CDR3 protein. Of some 510,000 distinct CDR3 sequences in the sample, 46% were seen once. The sample comprised peripheral blood or thyroid tissue (not recorded which). These TCRs come from a woman in her late teens or twenties with Graves' hyperthyroidism. CDR3s include the opening cysteine and the closing phenylalanine or tryptophan. A D gene is named only where the DNA matches it firmly. Expanded clones get a size class; other rows say once, few or many, or leave the size out.

abundance	v_gene	d_gene	len	j_gene	CDR3nt	CDR3aa
few	TRBV5-1	TRBD1	15	TRBJ2-5	TGCGCCAGCAGCTTGTATACAGGGGAAGCAGAGACCCAGTACTTC	CASSLYTGEAETQYF
.	TRBV29-1	.	11	TRBJ2-7	TGCAGCGCCAGGGGAAGGTACGAGCAGTACTTC	CSARGRYEQYF
once	TRBV20-1	.	14	TRBJ1-5	TGCAGTGCTAGAGAGGGGGGGTCTAATCAGCCCCAGCATTTT	CSAREGGSNQPQHF
.	TRBV20-1	TRBD2	16	TRBJ2-7	TGCAGTGCTAGGCCGTACGTAGCGGGAACTTCCTACGAGCAGTACTTC	CSARPYVAGTSYEQYF
many	TRBV7-2	TRBD1	16	TRBJ1-4	TGTGCCAGCAGCAGGGACAGGGGTGCAACTAATGAAAAACTGTTTTTT	CASSRDRGATNEKLFF
many	TRBV15	TRBD1	14	TRBJ1-2	TGTGCCACCAGCAGGGACAGGGGCTCCTATGGCTACACCTTC	CATSRDRGSYGYTF
.	TRBV2	TRBD1	14	TRBJ1-2	TGTGCCAGCAGTACCGGACAGGGGGCTTTTGGCTACACCTTC	CASSTGQGAFGYTF
.	TRBV7-2	.	16	TRBJ2-7	TGTGCCAGCAGCTTAGAAGGGGCAGGGTCGCCCTACGAGCAGTACTTC	CASSLEGAGSPYEQYF
few	TRBV9	TRBD1	16	TRBJ1-5	TGTGCCAGCACCGGTGGCGAGACAGGGCCCAATCAGCCCCAGCATTTT	CASTGGETGPNQPQHF
.	TRBV29-1	TRBD1	15	TRBJ1-1	TGCAGCGTCGACAGGGGACAGGGGATGTTCGATGAAGCTTTCTTT	CSVDRGQGMFDEAFF
many	TRBV2	.	12	TRBJ1-5	TGTGCCAGCAGGGAGGGGTTTCAGCCCCAGCATTTT	CASREGFQPQHF
.	TRBV2	.	14	TRBJ1-2	TGTGCCAGCAGTTCGGGGGACGGAGCGAATGGCTACACCTTC	CASSSGDGANGYTF
.	TRBV7-3	TRBD2	13	TRBJ2-5	TGTGCCAGCAGCACCTGGACTAGCGGGACCCAGTACTTC	CASSTWTSGTQYF
few	TRBV2	.	15	TRBJ1-5	TGTGCCAGCAGTTACTTAGGCAGGGCAAATCAGCCCCAGCATTTT	CASSYLGRANQPQHF
.	TRBV4-2	TRBD1	16	TRBJ1-4	TGTGCCAGCAGCCAAGAGACGGGACAGGGAGGTGAAAAACTGTTTTTT	CASSQETGQGGEKLFF
.	TRBV6-5	.	12	TRBJ1-1	TGTGCCAGCAGCTCCTCTCCGATTGAAGCTTTCTTT	CASSSSPIEAFF
.	TRBV2	TRBD2	16	TRBJ2-5	TGTGCCAGCAGGGACCCCGGGACTAGCGGACCATGGACCCAGTACTTC	CASRDPGTSGPWTQYF
.	TRBV9	.	17	TRBJ2-6	TGTGCCAGCAGCGTAGGACAGGTTCTGTTGGGGGCCAACGTCCTGACTTTC	CASSVGQVLLGANVLTF
.	TRBV5-4	.	15	TRBJ2-7	TGTGCCAGCAGCCCAGGGAGTACCGGGCAGTACGAGCAGTACTTC	CASSPGSTGQYEQYF
.	TRBV14	.	15	TRBJ1-1	TGTGCCAGCAGCCAAACCGGGACAACGAACACTGAAGCTTTCTTT	CASSQTGTTNTEAFF
.	TRBV29-1	TRBD1	15	TRBJ2-5	TGCAGCGTTCTGCCGGGACAGGGGGCATCGGAGACCCAGTACTTC	CSVLPGQGASETQYF
.	TRBV2	.	15	TRBJ2-7	TGTGCCAGCAGCCTCCCGAGGGGACCCTACTACGAGCAGTACTTC	CASSLPRGPYYEQYF
.	TRBV2	.	16	TRBJ1-2	TGTGCCAGCAGTATATCGTGGGACCCAGCTAACTATGGCTACACCTTC	CASSISWDPANYGYTF
few	TRBV20-1	TRBD1	14	TRBJ2-7	TGCAGTGCTAGAGAGGACAGGGCATCCTACGAGCAGTACTTC	CSAREDRASYEQYF
few	TRBV7-6	.	14	TRBJ1-1	TGTGCTAGCAGCCCGATCACAGGAGCGACTGAAGCTTTCTTT	CASSPITGATEAFF
.	TRBV7-9	.	14	TRBJ2-3	TGTGCCAGCAGCTTTGGCAGGGTCACAGATACGCAGTATTTT	CASSFGRVTDTQYF
many	TRBV2	.	15	TRBJ1-5	TGTGCCAGCAGTGCTTGGGGGCCGGCCAATCAGCCCCAGCATTTT	CASSAWGPANQPQHF
few	TRBV5-5	TRBD1	14	TRBJ1-2	TGTGCCAGCAGCGCAACAAGACAGGGTTATGGCTACACCTTC	CASSATRQGYGYTF
few	TRBV7-9	.	12	TRBJ1-1	TGTGCCAGCAGCACCTCAGGAACTGAAGCTTTCTTT	CASSTSGTEAFF
few	TRBV7-2	TRBD1	19	TRBJ1-6	TGTGCCAGCAGCTTAATTCAAGGCGGTAGGGGGCCTTTTAATTCACCCCTCCACTTT	CASSLIQGGRGPFNSPLHF
.	TRBV13	.	13	TRBJ2-1	TGTGCCACCAAGGGCAGAACCTACAATGAGCAGTTCTTC	CATKGRTYNEQFF
.	TRBV7-6	.	13	TRBJ2-2	TGTGCCAGCAGCGCCCAGCTCACAGGGGAGCTGTTTTTT	CASSAQLTGELFF
.	TRBV19	.	17	TRBJ1-5	TGTGCCGGTAGTCCGAGCCCCGAAGTAGGTAGCAATCAGCCCCAGCATTTT	CAGSPSPEVGSNQPQHF
.	TRBV5-8	.	14	TRBJ1-2	TGTGCCAGCAGCCCAGGGCCCTCAAACTATGGCTACACCTTC	CASSPGPSNYGYTF
.	TRBV7-2	TRBD2	14	TRBJ2-5	TGTGCCAGCAGCTTGGGAGCGGGGTGGGAGACCCAGTACTTC	CASSLGAGWETQYF
.	TRBV7-8	TRBD1	15	TRBJ2-7	TGTGCCAGCAGCTTAGCGCAGGGGGCCACCTACGAGCAGTACTTC	CASSLAQGATYEQYF
.	TRBV2	TRBD1	13	TRBJ1-2	TGTGCTAGGACCCCGGACAGGGACTATGGCTACACCTTC	CARTPDRDYGYTF
many	TRBV24-1	.	14	TRBJ1-2	TGTGCCACCAGTGATCATGGACAGACCTATGGCTACACCTTC	CATSDHGQTYGYTF
.	TRBV29-1	.	11	TRBJ2-7	TGCAGCCTGGGCGGTGACTACGAGCAGTACTTC	CSLGGDYEQYF
many	TRBV25-1	TRBD1	17	TRBJ2-5	TGTGCCAGCAGTGCACCGATACCGGGACAGGCACAAGAGACCCAGTACTTC	CASSAPIPGQAQETQYF